This T cell receptor beta chain was captured by sequencing in a study of blood T cell repertoires in COVID-19 (TCRdb year 2020). A note on the overall study: Samples from collaborators originated in the United States, Italy and Spain and spanned both the acute and convalescent phases of COVID-19. The material from the prospective study consisted of cDNA or gDNA derived from T cells, B-cell-depleted T cells, or PBMCs. Subjects who had been exposed to COVID-19, were actively infected with it, or had recovered from it provided the deeply sampled blood TCRbeta repertoires that made up the dataset. The repertoires were released in a freely available public database intended as a resource for research on the immune response to SARS-CoV-2. The samples were drawn from the first 160 participants of the ongoing ImmuneRACE study and from roughly 1,300 subjects provided by 6 global collaborators. The sample metadata nearly always contained a de-identified subject ID, COVID-19 status, age in years and sex. HLA class I and class II types, where available, came from metadata supplied by the sample provider rather than from assay-based typing.

The paper as a whole reports these results and caveats: The amount of clinical and demographic metadata varied by source and participant and was provided uncurated.

Whole blood was collected in K2EDTA tubes by collaborating institutions according to the institutions' own protocols. For TCRbeta analysis, collaborator samples were shipped as frozen whole blood, as isolated PBMCs, or as DNA extracted from either sample type. TCRbeta CDR3 regions were amplified from genomic DNA using the immunoSEQ Assay, a bias-controlled multiplex PCR. Per the source publication's procedure: Within the assay, amplification of reference gene primers was used to estimate how many nucleated cells each sample contained. Sequence reads were collapsed and filtered to measure the absolute abundance of every unique TCRbeta CDR3 rearrangement. Productive Simpson clonality was computed per sample as the square root of Simpson's diversity index over productive rearrangements. Drawn from immuneACCESS, this table holds only the in-frame rearrangements with V and J called that TCRdb kept. Clones are partly lost; checked studies trace under half to an unresolved V gene and leave the rest unexplained. V, J and clone size reflect that table, while D and trimming were determined from the DNA. The sample table contains fewer than 130,000 clones; only one count was recorded for roughly 80% of them. About 17% of the sample lies in the top ten.

In this sample, this clone turned up a few times. Its antigen target is currently unknown. Base qualities were left out, and no much larger clone turns up one base away. The sequence was obtained from a woman aged 55 to 70 with acute or convalescent COVID-19. Sequencing was done on a sample of peripheral blood.

The CDR3 reads as follows: CAIRGGAQETQYF. At the DNA level, the sequence is TGTGCCATACGTGGTGGGGCCCAGGAGACCCAGTACTTC. The chain couples TRBV5-4 to TRBJ2-5; the D gene is perhaps TRBD1, on 5 matching bases. Reading the germline V gene (reference sequence) gives CDR1 SGHNT and CDR2 YYREEE. V sheds 9 bases and J sheds 5 bases, leaving 17 bases between their ends. The cysteine opens and the phenylalanine closes a CDR3 of 13 amino acids. The only DNA kept is the CDR3, 39 bases in frame from the first base. The reference TRBV5-4 and TRBJ2-5 proteins fill in what lies around the CDR3, so the full variable domain reads ETGVTQSPTHLIKTRGQQVTLRCSSQSGHNTVSWYQQALGQGPQFIFQYYREEENGRGNFPPRFSGLQFPNYSSELNVNALELDDSALYLCAIRGGAQETQYFGPGTRLLVL.